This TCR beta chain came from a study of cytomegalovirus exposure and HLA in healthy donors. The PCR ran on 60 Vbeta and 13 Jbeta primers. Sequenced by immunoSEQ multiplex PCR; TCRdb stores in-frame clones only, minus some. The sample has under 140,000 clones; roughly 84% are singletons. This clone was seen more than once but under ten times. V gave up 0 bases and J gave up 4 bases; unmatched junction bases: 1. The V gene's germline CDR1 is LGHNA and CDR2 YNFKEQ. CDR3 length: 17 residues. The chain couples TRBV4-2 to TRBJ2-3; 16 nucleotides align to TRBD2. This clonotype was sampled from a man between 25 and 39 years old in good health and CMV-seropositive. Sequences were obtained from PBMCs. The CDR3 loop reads CASSQDGTSGGADTQYF. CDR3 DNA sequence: TGTGCCAGCAGCCAAGACGGGACTAGCGGGGGGGCAGATACGCAGTATTTT.